These T cell receptor beta chains were read from a single sample in a study of shared T cell receptors in the human thymus. Produced via immunoSEQ multiplex PCR; TCRdb's table is partial and in-frame only. The sample has some 700,000 clones, approximately 83% seen once. These data also formed part of another study, on human thymus T cells.

The specimen sequenced was thymocytes. The receptors were sampled from a girl under three years old with a congenital heart defect. The CDR3 runs from the conserved cysteine through the conserved F or W. The order of the fields is J gene, D gene, clone size, V gene, CDR3 DNA, CDR3 protein. D genes are given only for firm matches. The size entry is marked missing in some rows and otherwise reads once, few, many or a size class.

>TRBJ2-1|.|.|TRBV7-6
TGTGCCAGCAGCTTAACGGCAGGGGGGAATGAGCAGTTCTTC
CASSLTAGGNEQFF
>TRBJ1-1|.|.|TRBV27
TGTGCCAGCAGTCCTTGGGGGCTTTTGAACACTGAAGCTTTCTTT
CASSPWGLLNTEAFF
>TRBJ2-7|.|.|TRBV7-2
TGTGCCAGCAGCTTAGGGTGGGGCGTCTACGAGCAGTACTTC
CASSLGWGVYEQYF
>TRBJ2-1|.|.|TRBV4-2
TGTGCCAGCAGCCTCGAGACCCGGGGTGAGCAGTTCTTC
CASSLETRGEQFF
>TRBJ1-1|TRBD1|.|TRBV28
TGTGCCAGCGGATTAGGGGGCCCTGAAGCTTTCTTT
CASGLGGPEAFF
>TRBJ1-3|.|few|TRBV19
TGTGCCAGTCGCAAGATCGGCGGGCAGGTGGGAAACACCATATATTTT
CASRKIGGQVGNTIYF
>TRBJ1-2|.|.|TRBV6-6
TGTGCCAGCAGGAGCCGGGTCCCTGAATTCTATGGCTACACCTTC
CASRSRVPEFYGYTF
>TRBJ2-4|.|.|TRBV12-5
TGTGCTAGTGGGCGCCGGGATATTAGGAACATTCAGTACTTC
CASGRRDIRNIQYF
>TRBJ1-3|.|.|TRBV30
TGTGCCCTTTCTTTACAGGGCGGTGGAAACACCATATATTTT
CALSLQGGGNTIYF
>TRBJ1-1|TRBD1|.|TRBV7-4
TGTGCCAGCAGTAACTCGACAGGGGGCGAGGGGCACACTGAAGCTTTCTTT
CASSNSTGGEGHTEAFF
>TRBJ2-4|.|few|TRBV14
TGTGCCAGCAGCCAAGATTCACAGACCAAAAACATTCAGTACTTC
CASSQDSQTKNIQYF
>TRBJ1-3|TRBD1|.|TRBV5-1
TGCGCCAGCAGCCTTGGGGCCCCGGACAGGGGCCACACCATATATTTT
CASSLGAPDRGHTIYF
>TRBJ2-2|TRBD1|.|TRBV25-1
TGTGCCAGCAGGACCGGGACAGGGACCGGGGAGCTGTTTTTT
CASRTGTGTGELFF
>TRBJ1-1|.|.|TRBV20-1
TGCAGTGTTAGACCCTCGGCTGAAGCTTTCTTT
CSVRPSAEAFF
>TRBJ1-3|.|.|TRBV7-2
TGTGCCAGCAGCTTAAATCAGGGCGGAAACACCATATATTTT
CASSLNQGGNTIYF
>TRBJ1-1|.|.|TRBV25-1
TGTGCCAGCAGGACGACAGGTGAGTCCGACATGAACACTGAAGCTTTCTTT
CASRTTGESDMNTEAFF
>TRBJ2-2|TRBD2|.|TRBV6-5
TGTGCCAGCAGTGGGTCAGGGACCCCCGGGGGGGGGCTGTTTTTT
CASSGSGTPGGGLFF
>TRBJ2-7|.|.|TRBV14
TGTGCCAGCAGCCAAGAGGCAGGGAAGGCGTACGAGCAGTACTTC
CASSQEAGKAYEQYF
>TRBJ1-2|TRBD1|.|TRBV6-5
TGTGCCAGCAGGGAGGACAGGGATGACTATGGCTACACCTTC
CASREDRDDYGYTF
>TRBJ1-1|.|.|TRBV19
TGTGCCAGTAGTATAGTCCGACAGGCGAACACTGAAGCTTTCTTT
CASSIVRQANTEAFF
>TRBJ1-2|.|.|TRBV6-6
TGTGCCAGCAGACTCACCAAACAGCAATTCTATGGCTACACCTTC
CASRLTKQQFYGYTF
>TRBJ1-5|TRBD1|.|TRBV15
TGTGCCACCAGCAGAGATTTGGGGACAGGGATCAATCAGCCCCAGCATTTT
CATSRDLGTGINQPQHF
>TRBJ1-2|TRBD1|.|TRBV7-9
TGTGCCAGCAGCTCAAGTCAGGGGGCCAGGAATGGCTACACCTTC
CASSSSQGARNGYTF
>TRBJ1-4|.|once|TRBV28
TGTGCCAGCAGTTTCCCAGGGGTCGAAAAACTGTTTTTT
CASSFPGVEKLFF
>TRBJ2-2|TRBD2|.|TRBV13
TGTGCCAGCAGCCCCCCCCGGGGAGGGGACACCGGGGAGCTGTTTTTT
CASSPPRGGDTGELFF
>TRBJ1-3|.|.|TRBV6-1
TGTGCCAGCTTCCTCAGCGGGGCGCGTGGAAACACCATATATTTT
CASFLSGARGNTIYF